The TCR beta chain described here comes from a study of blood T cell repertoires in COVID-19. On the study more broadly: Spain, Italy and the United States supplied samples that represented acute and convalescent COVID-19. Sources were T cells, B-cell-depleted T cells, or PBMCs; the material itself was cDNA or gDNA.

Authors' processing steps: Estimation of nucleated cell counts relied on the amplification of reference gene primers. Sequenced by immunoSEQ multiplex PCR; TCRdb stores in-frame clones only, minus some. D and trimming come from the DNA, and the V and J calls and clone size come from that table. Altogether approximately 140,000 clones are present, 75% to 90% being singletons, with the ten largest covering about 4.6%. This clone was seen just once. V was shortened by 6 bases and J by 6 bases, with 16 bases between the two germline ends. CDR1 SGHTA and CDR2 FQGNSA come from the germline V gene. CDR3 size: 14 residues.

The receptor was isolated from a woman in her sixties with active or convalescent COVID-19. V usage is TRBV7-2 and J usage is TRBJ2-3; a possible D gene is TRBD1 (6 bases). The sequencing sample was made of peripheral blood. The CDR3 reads CASRSTGSSDTQYF. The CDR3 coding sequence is TGTGCCAGCAGAAGTACAGGGTCCTCCGATACGCAGTATTTT.